Listed below are T cell receptor beta chains from one sample, sequenced in a study of T cell responses to AZD1222 COVID-19 vaccine. The assay was immunoSEQ multiplex PCR, and TCRdb's table has in-frame clones only and misses some. The data contain about 120,000 clones, 88% of them seen just once; the ten biggest clones take up around 20%. This specimen was peripheral blood, taken on day 0 of MenACWY control vaccination. The receptor source for this set is an adult in good health. Each CDR3 is given with its conserved first and last residue. D genes are given only for firm matches. Only part of the rows carry a size: once, few, many, or a class if the clone is expanded.

j_gene: TRBJ2-2
d_gene: TRBD2
abundance: once
v_gene: TRBV7-7
CDR3nt: TGTGCTAGCAGCCCTAGGACTAGCGGGACATCGAACACCGGGGAGCTGTTTTTT
CDR3aa: CASSPRTSGTSNTGELFF

j_gene: TRBJ1-1
d_gene: NA
abundance: NA
v_gene: TRBV6-1
CDR3nt: TGTGCCAGCAGCAACAGGGAAGGCACTGAAGCTTTCTTT
CDR3aa: CASSNREGTEAFF

j_gene: TRBJ2-7
d_gene: NA
abundance: NA
v_gene: TRBV9
CDR3nt: TGTGCCAGCAGCGTAGAACCAATGGATTCCTACGAGCAGTACTTC
CDR3aa: CASSVEPMDSYEQYF

j_gene: TRBJ1-5
d_gene: NA
abundance: NA
v_gene: TRBV28
CDR3nt: TGTGCCCATCGGCGGGGGGATCAGCCCCAGCATTTT
CDR3aa: CAHRRGDQPQHF

j_gene: TRBJ2-1
d_gene: TRBD2
abundance: NA
v_gene: TRBV4-2
CDR3nt: TGTGCCAGCAGCCAAACCGTAGCGGGCCTCTACAATGAGCAGTTCTTC
CDR3aa: CASSQTVAGLYNEQFF

j_gene: TRBJ1-1
d_gene: NA
abundance: NA
v_gene: TRBV5-1
CDR3nt: TGCGCCAGCATTAGACGGGGGGTCGCTTTCTTT
CDR3aa: CASIRRGVAFF

j_gene: TRBJ1-3
d_gene: NA
abundance: NA
v_gene: TRBV7-3
CDR3nt: TGTGCCAGCAGCTTGACAGGCGGTCTCTCTGGAAACACCATATATTTT
CDR3aa: CASSLTGGLSGNTIYF

j_gene: TRBJ2-5
d_gene: TRBD2
abundance: few
v_gene: TRBV10-3
CDR3nt: TGTGCCATCAACGAGGGAGGGTCTCGAGAGACCCAGTACTTC
CDR3aa: CAINEGGSRETQYF

j_gene: TRBJ1-4
d_gene: NA
abundance: NA
v_gene: TRBV2
CDR3nt: TGTGCCAGCAGCTGGAACGGATCAGCACATGCAACTAATGAAAAACTGTTTTTT
CDR3aa: CASSWNGSAHATNEKLFF

j_gene: TRBJ2-3
d_gene: NA
abundance: NA
v_gene: TRBV24-1
CDR3nt: TGTGCCACCAGTGATTTAACAGAACTCAGCACAGATACGCAGTATTTT
CDR3aa: CATSDLTELSTDTQYF

j_gene: TRBJ1-2
d_gene: NA
abundance: once
v_gene: TRBV19
CDR3nt: TGTGCCAGTAGTATGGTCTTCGGTGGCTACACCTTC
CDR3aa: CASSMVFGGYTF

j_gene: TRBJ1-2
d_gene: NA
abundance: few
v_gene: TRBV7-8
CDR3nt: TGTGCCAGCAGCTTATCGACGGGTCTAGCCTATGGCTACACCTTC
CDR3aa: CASSLSTGLAYGYTF

j_gene: TRBJ1-1
d_gene: NA
abundance: NA
v_gene: TRBV10-3
CDR3nt: TGTGCCATCGGAGGGGCCGGTGGCACTGAAGCTTTCTTT
CDR3aa: CAIGGAGGTEAFF

j_gene: TRBJ2-5
d_gene: NA
abundance: NA
v_gene: TRBV29-1
CDR3nt: TGCAGCGCTCCTCCCAGGGGGGCGCAAGAGACCCAGTACTTC
CDR3aa: CSAPPRGAQETQYF

j_gene: TRBJ2-7
d_gene: TRBD1
abundance: NA
v_gene: TRBV18
CDR3nt: TGTGCCAGCTCACCGGACAGGAGCTCCTACGAGCAGTACTTC
CDR3aa: CASSPDRSSYEQYF

j_gene: TRBJ2-1
d_gene: TRBD2
abundance: once
v_gene: TRBV28
CDR3nt: TGTGCCAGCGGTCCCGGGAGGAGGTACAATGAGCAGTTCTTC
CDR3aa: CASGPGRRYNEQFF

j_gene: TRBJ2-7
d_gene: TRBD2
abundance: NA
v_gene: TRBV4-1
CDR3nt: TGCGCCAGCAGCCAAGACATACTAGCGGGCCTGAGGAAGTACTTC
CDR3aa: CASSQDILAGLRKYF

j_gene: TRBJ1-5
d_gene: TRBD1
abundance: NA
v_gene: TRBV6-1
CDR3nt: TGTGCCAGCAGTGATGTGGCCGGGACAGGGGGTCAGCCCCAGCATTTT
CDR3aa: CASSDVAGTGGQPQHF

j_gene: TRBJ1-4
d_gene: NA
abundance: NA
v_gene: TRBV7-2
CDR3nt: TGTGCCAGCAGTAGAGGCAGCGAAAATGAAAAACTGTTTTTT
CDR3aa: CASSRGSENEKLFF

j_gene: TRBJ2-5
d_gene: NA
abundance: once
v_gene: TRBV5-1
CDR3nt: TGCGCCAGCAGCTTGGGGTCCAGCGGAGAAGAGACCCAGTACTTC
CDR3aa: CASSLGSSGEETQYF

j_gene: TRBJ2-7
d_gene: TRBD1
abundance: NA
v_gene: TRBV20-1
CDR3nt: TGCAGTGCTAGTAACAGGGGGGCCGAGCAGTACTTC
CDR3aa: CSASNRGAEQYF

j_gene: TRBJ1-5
d_gene: NA
abundance: NA
v_gene: TRBV28
CDR3nt: TGTGCCAGCAGTTTACTAACTATGCGGCCCCAGCATTTT
CDR3aa: CASSLLTMRPQHF

j_gene: TRBJ2-7
d_gene: NA
abundance: once
v_gene: TRBV28
CDR3nt: TGTGCCAGCAGCATCTCAGGGGGGACCTACGAGCAGTACTTC
CDR3aa: CASSISGGTYEQYF

j_gene: TRBJ2-3
d_gene: TRBD2
abundance: NA
v_gene: TRBV4-1
CDR3nt: TGCGCCAGCAGCCAAGATGTAGCGGGGAGCACAGATACGCAGTATTTT
CDR3aa: CASSQDVAGSTDTQYF

j_gene: TRBJ2-1
d_gene: NA
abundance: NA
v_gene: TRBV7-3
CDR3nt: TGTGCCAGCAGCTTAGGGCAGTACAATGAGCAGTTCTTC
CDR3aa: CASSLGQYNEQFF

j_gene: TRBJ1-6
d_gene: NA
abundance: NA
v_gene: TRBV18
CDR3nt: TGTGCCAGCTCACCGCGGCAGCCTAATTCACCCCTCCACTTT
CDR3aa: CASSPRQPNSPLHF

j_gene: TRBJ2-7
d_gene: NA
abundance: NA
v_gene: TRBV4-1
CDR3nt: TGCGCCAGCAGCCAAGGGCTATCTATCTACGAGCAGTACTTC
CDR3aa: CASSQGLSIYEQYF

j_gene: TRBJ1-2
d_gene: NA
abundance: NA
v_gene: TRBV6-5
CDR3nt: TGTGCCAGCAGTCGAGCTACCAGGAACTATGGCTACACCTTC
CDR3aa: CASSRATRNYGYTF

j_gene: TRBJ1-2
d_gene: NA
abundance: NA
v_gene: TRBV2
CDR3nt: TGTGCCAGCAGGGAACCGCCGGGCCTCAACTATGGCTACACCTTC
CDR3aa: CASREPPGLNYGYTF

j_gene: TRBJ2-7
d_gene: TRBD2
abundance: once
v_gene: TRBV2
CDR3nt: TGTGCCAGCACCGGACTAGCGGGAGTTTACGAGCAGTACTTC
CDR3aa: CASTGLAGVYEQYF

j_gene: TRBJ2-2
d_gene: NA
abundance: NA
v_gene: TRBV9
CDR3nt: TGTGCCAGCAGCGTAGGGGTAACCGGGGAGCTGTTTTTT
CDR3aa: CASSVGVTGELFF

j_gene: TRBJ1-4
d_gene: NA
abundance: NA
v_gene: TRBV12-3/TRBV12-4
CDR3nt: TGTGCCCGCAGAGGGGACCGTGGTGAAAAACTGTTTTTT
CDR3aa: CARRGDRGEKLFF